A single sample is the source of the 9 T cell receptor beta chains below, sequenced in a study of T cell responses to AZD1222 COVID-19 vaccine. Assay used: immunoSEQ multiplex PCR; TCRdb lists only in-frame clones, some missing. The data show approximately 160,000 clones, about 87% seen once. Sample: peripheral blood, taken on day 0 of AZD1222 vaccination. The receptors stem from an adult in good health.

The genes are TRBV7-2 and TRBJ1-1; D call uncertain. With 4 bases removed from V and 8 bases from J, the gap between germline ends came to 14 bases. In germline, CDR1 is SGHTA, CDR2 FQGNSA. CDR3 length equals 13 residues. The CDR3 is CASSSDLFPEAFF. CDR3 bases: TGTGCCAGCAGCTCCGACCTTTTCCCCGAAGCTTTCTTT.

The rearrangement uses TRBV28 and TRBJ1-1, with D unclear. There are 15 residues in the CDR3. Per the germline V gene, CDR1 is MDHEN and CDR2 is SYDVKM. With 5 bases removed from V and 2 bases from J, the gap between germline ends came to 15 bases. The CDR3 is CASSAPRSFNTEAFF. CDR3 nucleotide sequence: TGTGCCAGCAGTGCCCCCCGGAGTTTCAACACTGAAGCTTTCTTT.

The chain joins TRBV23-1 to TRBJ1-5; 9 bases are a match to TRBD1. TRBV23-1 belongs to the ORF category, with a function that is uncertain. The V segment lost 0 bases and the J segment 3 bases; nucleotides outside the gene matches: 9. This CDR3 is built from 18 residues. The DNA for the CDR3 is TGCGCCAGCAGTCAATCTGGCTCCCGGGACAGGGACAATCAGCCCCAGCATTTT. It specifies CASSQSGSRDRDNQPQHF.

Comment on this clone: The same CDR3 is also encoded by other DNA sequences in this sample. The J gene is TRBJ2-7, the V gene TRBV7-9; weak D call: TRBD1 (5 bases). The germline gives CDR1 SEHNR, CDR2 FQNEAQ (reference sequence). V gave up 6 bases and J gave up 4 bases, with 10 bases separating them. The CDR3 has 12 residues. Here the CDR3 reads CASSSTVYEQYF. The CDR3 bases are TGTGCCAGCAGTTCGACAGTATACGAGCAGTACTTC. Together with reference TRBV7-9 and TRBJ2-7, the CDR3 gives the full variable domain: DTGVSQNPRHKITKRGQNVTFRCDPISEHNRLYWYRQTLGQGPEFLTYFQNEAQLEKSRLLSDRFSAERPKGSFSTLEIQRTEQGDSAMYLCASSSTVYEQYFGPGTRLTVT.

The chain has TRBV7-3 and TRBJ2-5; no firm D call. Looked up from germline, CDR1 is SGHTA and CDR2 is FQGTGA. This CDR3 has 14 residues. The V end lost 6 bases, the J end lost 5 bases, and 16 bases lay between the germline ends. The chain's CDR3 is CASSPVGSDETQYF. The CDR3 DNA is TGTGCCAGCAGTCCTGTGGGGTCCGACGAGACCCAGTACTTC.

The chain links TRBV28 to TRBJ2-7; TRBD2 might be the D (8 bases). Germline V gene data show CDR1 as MDHEN and CDR2 as SYDVKM. This CDR3 has 15 amino acids. V was shortened by 4 bases and J by 3 bases, with 16 bases between the two germline ends. Here the CDR3 reads CASSSDRRGVYEQYF. CDR3 bases: TGTGCCAGCAGTTCGGACAGGCGGGGGGTCTACGAGCAGTACTTC. Full variable domain (missing parts from reference TRBV28 and TRBJ2-7): DVKVTQSSRYLVKRTGEKVFLECVQDMDHENMFWYRQDPGLGLRLIYFSYDVKMKEKGDIPEGYSVSREKKERFSLILESASTNQTSMYLCASSSDRRGVYEQYFGPGTRLTVT.

The chain employs TRBV9 and TRBJ2-2, with TRBD2 matching over 9 bases. J lost 0 bases, V lost 4 bases, and 1 base had no gene match. CDR1 is SGDLS, CDR2 YYNGEE, per germline. The CDR3 is 15 amino acids. The CDR3 coding sequence is TGTGCCAGCAGCACTAGCGGGTCGAACACCGGGGAGCTGTTTTTT. Translated, it gives CASSTSGSNTGELFF.

This rearrangement joins TRBV7-9 to TRBJ2-1; TRBD2 matches 8 bases. V lost 5 bases to trimming and J lost 8 bases; unmatched junction nucleotides: 11. The CDR3 has 15 residues. CDR1 and CDR2 from the germline V gene are SEHNR and FQNEAQ (reference sequence). The CDR3: CASSLPPGTRDEQFF. CDR3 in DNA: TGTGCCAGCAGCCTTCCGCCTGGGACTAGGGATGAGCAGTTCTTC.

V usage is TRBV3-1 (or the pseudogene TRBV3-2) and J usage is TRBJ1-2; D is uncertain. The germline V gene encodes CDR1 LGHDT and CDR2 YNNKEL (reference sequence). Trimming removed 4 bases at V and 7 bases at J, with 16 bases between. This CDR3 comprises 14 residues. The CDR3 DNA follows: TGTGCCAGCAGCCCCAACCGCTATATCGGTGGCTACACCTTC. Translating gives CASSPNRYIGGYTF.